These T cell receptor beta chains were read from a single sample in a study of T cell responses to AZD1222 COVID-19 vaccine. The protocol was immunoSEQ multiplex PCR, while the TCRdb copy is restricted to in-frame clones and leaves out a portion. The repertoire consists of about 270,000 clones, with about 94% occurring once and the leading ten covering around 0.58%. The sample in question was peripheral blood, obtained 28 days after the second AZD1222 dose. These receptors were collected from an adult who received the AZD1222 COVID-19 vaccine. Both conserved end residues are part of each CDR3. The order of the fields is V gene, J gene, clone size, D gene, CDR3 DNA, CDR3 protein. A D gene is named only where the DNA matches it firmly. Only part of the rows carry a size: once, few, many, or a class if the clone is expanded.

>TRBV7-9|TRBJ1-1|-|-
TGTGCCAGCAGGGACACGGGGGCCGGTGAAGCTTTCTTT
CASRDTGAGEAFF
>TRBV10-1|TRBJ2-2|-|-
TGCGCCAGCAATTCAGGGGAGAGCACCGGGGAGCTGTTTTTT
CASNSGESTGELFF
>TRBV28|TRBJ2-7|once|-
TGTGCCAGCAGTTCCCCACAACGGGAGCAGTACTTC
CASSSPQREQYF
>TRBV28|TRBJ2-6|-|-
TGTGCCAGCAGTTTATTAGGGAATGGTGGGGCCAACGTCCTGACTTTC
CASSLLGNGGANVLTF
>TRBV12-3/TRBV12-4|TRBJ1-5|-|-
TGTGCCAGCAGCCTACAGGCTCATCAGCCCCAGCATTTT
CASSLQAHQPQHF
>TRBV6-7|TRBJ1-5|-|-
TGTGCCAGCAGTCCCGAAGCCCCAGGGTTGGGCAATCAGCCCCAGCATTTT
CASSPEAPGLGNQPQHF
>TRBV13|TRBJ2-5|-|-
TGTGCCAGCAGCCCAGTCCAAGAGACCCAGTACTTC
CASSPVQETQYF
>TRBV5-6|TRBJ1-2|-|-
TGTGCCAGCAGCTTGGTTGCTAGGGCCTATGGCTACACCTTC
CASSLVARAYGYTF
>TRBV3-1/TRBV3-2|TRBJ1-5|-|-
TGTGCCAGCAGTCCTCAGGGTCCCAATCAGCCCCAGCATTTT
CASSPQGPNQPQHF
>TRBV5-5|TRBJ2-7|-|-
TGTGCCAGCAGCCCCGGGTCGATCTACGAGCAGTACTTC
CASSPGSIYEQYF
>TRBV18|TRBJ1-5|-|-
TGTGCCAGCTCACCATCCCAGGGCAATCAGCCCCAGCATTTT
CASSPSQGNQPQHF
>TRBV15|TRBJ2-2|-|TRBD2
TGTGCCACCACGAGGGCTAGCGGGGCCGGCGGGGAGCTGTTTTTT
CATTRASGAGGELFF
>TRBV2|TRBJ1-2|-|-
TGTGCCAGCAGTGATGATCGCAGGGAACTGGGTGGCTACACCTTC
CASSDDRRELGGYTF
>TRBV7-6|TRBJ1-2|-|TRBD1
TGTGCCAGCAGCCCTACTTACAGGGGATCTAACTATGGCTACACCTTC
CASSPTYRGSNYGYTF
>TRBV5-4|TRBJ2-5|-|TRBD1
TGTGCCAGCAGCATTTGGACAGGAGAAGAGACCCAGTACTTC
CASSIWTGEETQYF
>TRBV9|TRBJ1-6|-|-
TGTGCCAGCAGCGTATCTGATGGCTCCTATAATTCACCCCTCCACTTT
CASSVSDGSYNSPLHF
>TRBV19|TRBJ2-7|-|TRBD2
TGTGCCAGTACTCGGACTAGCGCTTCCTACGAGCAGTACTTC
CASTRTSASYEQYF
>TRBV2|TRBJ2-3|once|TRBD2
TGTGCCAGCGGTGTGGCTAGCGGGGGGGCCCACACAGATACGCAGTATTTT
CASGVASGGAHTDTQYF
>TRBV3-1/TRBV3-2|TRBJ2-3|-|-
TGTGCCAGCAGCCATTCGATCTCTAGCACAGATACGCAGTATTTT
CASSHSISSTDTQYF
>TRBV4-1|TRBJ1-5|-|TRBD1
TGCGCCAGCAGCCAAGTAGGACAGGGAAGTCAGCCCCAGCATTTT
CASSQVGQGSQPQHF
>TRBV23-1|TRBJ1-5|-|-
TGCGCCAGCAGTCAATCGTGGCGTAGGGGGACTCGTCTTTCTAGCAATCAGCCCCAGCATTTT
CASSQSWRRGTRLSSNQPQHF
>TRBV5-5|TRBJ1-5|-|-
TGTGCCAGCAGCCTTGGGACGGGCCAGCCCCAGCATTTT
CASSLGTGQPQHF
>TRBV19|TRBJ1-5|-|-
TGTGCCAGTTCTCCCCCGTTCGGGGGGCCCCAGCATTTT
CASSPPFGGPQHF
>TRBV15|TRBJ2-7|-|TRBD2
TGTGCCACCAGCAGAGATGGGACTAGCGGTTACGAGCAGTACTTC
CATSRDGTSGYEQYF
>TRBV9|TRBJ2-1|-|-
TGTGCCAGCAGCGCGGAGCCTCACAGAGACAATGAGCAGTTCTTC
CASSAEPHRDNEQFF
>TRBV27|TRBJ1-6|-|-
TGTGCCAGCAGTCTCCTGACAGGTTGGACCAATAATTCACCCCTCCACTTT
CASSLLTGWTNNSPLHF
>TRBV27|TRBJ2-3|-|TRBD2
TGTGCCAGCAGTAGGTTAGCGGGGAACACAGATACGCAGTATTTT
CASSRLAGNTDTQYF
>TRBV5-5|TRBJ1-1|-|-
TGTGCCAGCAGCTCCGGGCCTCCGATCACTGAAGCTTTCTTT
CASSSGPPITEAFF
>TRBV19|TRBJ2-1|-|-
TGTGCCAGTAAATTGTCAGGGATGTCCTACAATGAGCAGTTCTTC
CASKLSGMSYNEQFF
>TRBV5-4|TRBJ2-2|-|TRBD2
TGTGCCAGCAGCTCGACTAGCGGGGGGTCAACCGGGGAGCTGTTTTTT
CASSSTSGGSTGELFF
>TRBV9|TRBJ2-1|-|TRBD2
TGTGCCAGCTCCGAGGGCCCGGCTAGCGGGAGTAATGAGCAGTTCTTC
CASSEGPASGSNEQFF
>TRBV5-1|TRBJ2-2|-|-
TGCGCCAGCATGGGACCCGGGGAGCTGTTTTTT
CASMGPGELFF
>TRBV27|TRBJ2-3|-|-
TGTGCCAGCAGTCCCAATAAAGGCACGCAGTATTTT
CASSPNKGTQYF
>TRBV19|TRBJ2-3|-|-
TGTGCCAGTAGTAATTCTCGCACAGATACGCAGTATTTT
CASSNSRTDTQYF
>TRBV18|TRBJ2-2|-|-
TGTGCCAGCTCACCGGGCGTGCCGAACACCGGGGAGCTGTTTTTT
CASSPGVPNTGELFF
>TRBV18|TRBJ1-1|few|-
TGTGCCACCTCCGGGGGATTGAACACTGAAGCTTTCTTT
CATSGGLNTEAFF
>TRBV18|TRBJ2-7|-|-
TGTGCCAGCTCACCAGGATACTACGAGCAGTACTTC
CASSPGYYEQYF
>TRBV27|TRBJ2-1|-|-
TGTGCCAGCAGTTTAACGGGACTCGATGAGCAGTTCTTC
CASSLTGLDEQFF
>TRBV5-4|TRBJ2-2|-|-
TGTGCCAGCAGCGATACCACCGGGACGGACGAGCTGTTTTTT
CASSDTTGTDELFF
>TRBV4-3|TRBJ2-3|-|TRBD1
TGCGCCAGCAGCCAAGACACAGGGGAAGTCACAGATACGCAGTATTTT
CASSQDTGEVTDTQYF
>TRBV27|TRBJ2-7|-|TRBD2
TGTGCCAGCAGTTTTGAAGCGGGAGGGAATTACGAGCAGTACTTC
CASSFEAGGNYEQYF
>TRBV28|TRBJ1-6|-|-
TGTGCCAGCAGTTCGCCGAATTCACCCCTCCACTTT
CASSSPNSPLHF
>TRBV5-5|TRBJ1-1|-|-
TGTGCCAGCAGTCCCCAGGGGCGCACTGAAGCTTTCTTT
CASSPQGRTEAFF
>TRBV6-5|TRBJ1-2|-|-
TGTGCCAGCAGTACCCTAGGGGGGGAGGGTGGCTACACCTTC
CASSTLGGEGGYTF
>TRBV19|TRBJ2-1|-|TRBD2
TGTGCCAGTAGCCTGACTAGCGGGGATTACAATGAGCAGTTCTTC
CASSLTSGDYNEQFF
>TRBV4-2|TRBJ2-7|-|TRBD2
TGTGCCAGCAAACCCGGGGGTAGCGGGGGACTGAAGCAGTACTTC
CASKPGGSGGLKQYF
>TRBV28|TRBJ1-1|few|-
TGTGCCAGCAGTTTATGGCAGGCTGAAGCTTTCTTT
CASSLWQAEAFF
>TRBV2|TRBJ2-7|-|-
TGTGCCAGCAGTGACGGAGGACCCTACGAGCAGTACTTC
CASSDGGPYEQYF
>TRBV5-1|TRBJ1-2|-|-
TGCGCCAGCAGCTTGACAGGCTCTTCGGGCTACACCTTC
CASSLTGSSGYTF
>TRBV20-1|TRBJ1-1|-|-
TGCAGTGCCCCGGGACACCGTGAAGCTTTCTTT
CSAPGHREAFF
>TRBV28|TRBJ1-6|-|-
TGTGCCAGCAGTCCGCGGACCTTGGCAAATTCACCCCTCCACTTT
CASSPRTLANSPLHF
>TRBV28|TRBJ2-3|-|-
TGTGCCATCGGGTCTCACACAGATACGCAGTATTTT
CAIGSHTDTQYF